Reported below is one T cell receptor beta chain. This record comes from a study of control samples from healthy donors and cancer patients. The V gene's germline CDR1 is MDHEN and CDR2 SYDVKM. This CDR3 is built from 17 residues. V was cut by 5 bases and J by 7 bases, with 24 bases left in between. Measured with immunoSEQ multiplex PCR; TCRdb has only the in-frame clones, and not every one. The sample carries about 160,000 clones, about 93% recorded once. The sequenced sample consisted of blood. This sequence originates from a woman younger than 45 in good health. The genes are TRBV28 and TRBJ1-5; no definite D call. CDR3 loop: CASSPHGLPPVWQPQHF. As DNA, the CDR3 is TGTGCCAGCAGTCCTCATGGCTTGCCCCCCGTTTGGCAGCCCCAGCATTTT.